Sequencing of this T cell receptor beta chain was carried out in a study of T cell repertoires and Cas9 in healthy adults. Study-wide context: Multi-effector potency, cytotoxicity and lineage were assessed in SpCas9-reactive CD4 and CD8 T cells. Study results and caveats: SpCas9-reactive regulatory T cells reportedly mitigated SpCas9-reactive effector T cells in vitro.

Trimming shortened V by 5 bases and J by 4 bases, and 9 bases separated the two germline ends. Germline assignment: CDR1 SGDLS and CDR2 YYNGEE. The CDR3 consists of 13 residues. TCRdb keeps only in-frame clones here, not all; method: immunoSEQ multiplex PCR. This table holds approximately 22,000 clones, around 92% found once. In regard to this clone: Its antigen is unidentified.

The sample was CD4+ effector T cells (CD127+, CD25-, CD137-, CD154-) from PBMCs; culture status not recorded. The rearrangement joins TRBV9 to TRBJ2-2, with no clear D. The TCR sequence derives from a human donor in good health. The CDR3 DNA reads as TGTGCCAGCAGGGAACAATCCACCGGGGAGCTGTTTTTT. As protein: CASREQSTGELFF.